This T cell receptor beta chain was identified during a study of T cell repertoires in cytomegalovirus infection. Study-wide points: The cumulative frequency of public TCR beta families distinguished individuals who carried CMV together with the relevant HLA.

TCRdb ran MiXCR on the reads and lists one entry per CDR3 protein. In the table there are 200,000 to 300,000 distinct CDR3 sequences, 6% to 8% of which are singletons. This clonotype was counted many times. The target antigen is unknown. This CDR3 region has 19 residues. After removal of 3 bases from V and 1 base from J, the junction contained 16 bases not matched to a gene. Per the germline V gene, CDR1 is SGHNT and CDR2 is YYREEE (reference sequence). This receptor was taken from a human donor in good health (CMV status not recorded). Some clones in this sample may be carry-over from other donors' samples. This chain uses TRBV5-4 with TRBJ1-5; TRBD1 agrees at 7 bases. Sequenced: PBMCs. The CDR3 sequence is CASSWGGQSISISNQPQHF. In DNA, the CDR3 is TGTGCCAGCAGCTGGGGGGGACAGAGTATAAGCATCAGCAATCAGCCCCAGCATTTT.